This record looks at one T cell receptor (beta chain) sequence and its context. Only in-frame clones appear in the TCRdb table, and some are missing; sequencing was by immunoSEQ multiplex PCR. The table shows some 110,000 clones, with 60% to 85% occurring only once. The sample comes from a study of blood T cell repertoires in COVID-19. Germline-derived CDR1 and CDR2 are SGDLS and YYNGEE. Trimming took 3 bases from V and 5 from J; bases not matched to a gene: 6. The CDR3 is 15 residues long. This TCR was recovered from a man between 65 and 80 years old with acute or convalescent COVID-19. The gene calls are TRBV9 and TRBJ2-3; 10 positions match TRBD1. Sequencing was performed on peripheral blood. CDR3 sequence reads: CASSDYGTGVDTQYF. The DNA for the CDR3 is TGTGCCAGCAGCGACTACGGGACAGGGGTAGATACGCAGTATTTT.